The 19 T cell receptor beta chains below all came from one sample that was sequenced in a study of T cells in Graves' hyperthyroidism and ophthalmopathy. Amplification yielded TCR beta CDR3 regions, with RNA transcripts as the source. TCR CDR3 underwent first-round RT-PCR with the HTBI primer set. TCRdb used MiXCR to reprocess the multiplex PCR reads, holding one entry per CDR3 protein. The sample yields hundreds of thousands of distinct CDR3 sequences, roughly 13% seen once. Sample: blood. These receptors originate from a woman under 40 with Graves' hyperthyroidism that later progressed to Graves' ophthalmopathy.

This clonotype was counted between two and nine times. This sequence joins TRBV15 and TRBJ2-3, with D tentatively TRBD2 (6 bases). V lost 5 bases and J lost 1, with 16 bases in between. The CDR3 spans 16 residues. Germline V gene sequence: CDR1 LNHNV, CDR2 YYDKDF (reference sequence). The CDR3 sequence is CATSPTSLRGTDTQYF. CDR3 bases: TGTGCCACCAGCCCCACTAGCCTACGGGGCACAGATACGCAGTATTTT. Combining the CDR3 with reference TRBV15 and TRBJ2-3 gives the whole variable domain DAMVIQNPRYQVTQFGKPVTLSCSQTLNHNVMYWYQQKSSQAPKLLFHYYDKDFNNEADTPDNFQSRRPNTSFCFLDIRSPGLGDTAMYLCATSPTSLRGTDTQYFGPGTRLTVL.

This clonotype appeared a few times. The gene calls are TRBV11-3 and TRBJ1-2; 7 bases line up with TRBD1. The CDR3 loop spans 15 amino acids. Looked up from germline, CDR1 is SGHNT and CDR2 is YENEEA. The ends lost 4 bases at V and 8 bases at J; junction bases unmatched: 13. CDR3 DNA sequence: TGTGCCAGCAGCTCACTACGGGACAGAACTATGGGCTACACCTTC. Protein sequence: CASSSLRDRTMGYTF.

This clonotype was recorded many times. The chain carries TRBV6-2 or TRBV6-3 and TRBJ2-7; 7 nucleotides match TRBD1. CDR1 is MNHEY, CDR2 SVGEGT, per germline. Trimming at V came to 2 bases and at J to 6 bases, leaving 13 bases not matched to a gene. The CDR3 totals 16 residues. The CDR3 nucleotides read TGTGCCAGCAGTTACCCCCCCGGGACAGTACCACGCGAGCAGTACTTC. This translates into CASSYPPGTVPREQYF.

The chain has TRBV29-1 and TRBJ2-1; D uncertain. Germline assignment: CDR1 SQVTM and CDR2 ANQGSEA. The V end was cut by 0 bases, the J end by 14 bases, with 14 bases between. The CDR3 is 12 residues long. The CDR3: CSVEEVNRREFF. The DNA of the CDR3 is TGCAGCGTTGAAGAGGTTAATCGGAGAGAGTTCTTC.

The chain combines TRBV19 with TRBJ1-2; D remains unclear. The CDR3 covers 13 residues. Trimming removed 7 bases at V and 8 bases at J, with 17 bases between. The germline gives CDR1 LNHDA, CDR2 SQIVND (reference sequence). The CDR3 loop is CASKGGLILGYTF. In DNA, the CDR3 is TGTGCCAGTAAAGGAGGGCTGATCTTGGGCTACACCTTC.

This clonotype was seen many times. The chain joins TRBV2 to TRBJ2-3; 8 bases agree with TRBD2. CDR1 SNHLY and CDR2 FYNNEI come from the germline V gene. The length of the CDR3 is 15 residues. V lost 6 bases, J lost 1 base, and 6 bases stayed unmatched. This chain's CDR3 is CASSREGTGTDTQYF. Here the CDR3 DNA reads TGTGCCAGCAGCCGGGAGGGTACGGGCACAGATACGCAGTATTTT. Drawing the rest from reference TRBV2 and TRBJ2-3, the complete variable domain is EPEVTQTPSHQVTQMGQEVILRCVPISNHLYFYWYRQILGQKVEFLVSFYNNEISEKSEIFDDQFSVERPDGSNFTLKIRSTKLEDSAMYFCASSREGTGTDTQYFGPGTRLTVL.

At least ten counts were recorded for this clonotype. The rearrangement joins TRBV12-3 or TRBV12-4 to TRBJ1-1; a possible D gene is TRBD1 (6 bases). The CDR3 has 18 residues. Trimming shortened V by 3 bases and J by 1 base, and 21 bases separated the two germline ends. The CDR3 DNA reads as TGTGCCAGCAGTTTTAGGTTAACAGGGCTTTTCCGGAACACTGAAGCTTTCTTT. Translating it yields CASSFRLTGLFRNTEAFF.

The chain has TRBV19 and TRBJ2-1, with unresolved D. V lost 5 bases, J lost 0 bases, and 8 bases lay in between. CDR1 and CDR2 (germline): LNHDA, SQIVND (reference sequence). This CDR3 has 14 residues. The CDR3 is CASSDWGSYNEQFF. The CDR3 DNA reads as TGTGCCAGTAGTGACTGGGGCTCCTACAATGAGCAGTTCTTC.

The sample holds many counts of this clonotype. The rearrangement joins TRBV30 to TRBJ2-5; a possible D gene is TRBD1 (5 bases). V was cut by 5 bases and J by 2 bases, with 9 bases left in between. Per germline, CDR1 GTSNPN and CDR2 SVGIG (reference sequence). This CDR3 region has 12 residues. The CDR3 bases are TGTGCCTGGGAAGGGGTACAAGAGACCCAGTACTTC. This sequence encodes CAWEGVQETQYF.

As concerns this clonotype: Since the CDR3 does not end with the conserved phenylalanine or tryptophan, this likely comes from a read error. The chain uses TRBV18 and TRBJ1-1; 7 bases match TRBD1. With V trimmed by 2 bases and J by 4 bases, 10 bases remained unmatched. CDR1 is KGHSH and CDR2 is LQKENI in the germline V gene. The CDR3 loop spans 16 amino acids. Written as DNA, the CDR3 is TGTGCCAGCTCACCAAATGACAGGGAACGGGTCACTGAAGCTTTCCTT. Amino acid sequence: CASSPNDRERVTEAFL.

This clonotype appeared many times. This chain joins TRBV10-2 and TRBJ2-5; a weak D match, TRBD2 (5 bases). The germline V and J ends were trimmed by 7 bases and 4 bases, with 19 bases remaining between them. This CDR3 has 15 residues. Germline CDR1 WSHSY, CDR2 SAAADI. The chain's CDR3 is CASKGLIGEGETQYF. CDR3 bases: TGCGCCAGCAAAGGGCTTATCGGAGAGGGAGAGACCCAGTACTTC.

This chain connects TRBV30 to TRBJ1-1, with D unclear. V was trimmed by 0 bases and J by 5 bases, leaving 19 bases between them. The CDR3 spans 16 residues. CDR1 is GTSNPN, CDR2 SVGIG, per germline (reference sequence). CDR3 region: CAWSVRGLRPGTEAFF. The DNA of the CDR3 is TGTGCCTGGAGTGTACGGGGTCTGAGGCCTGGGACTGAAGCTTTCTTT.

The chain carries TRBV9 and TRBJ2-2, with 7 bases identical to TRBD1. The CDR3 is 16 residues long. The ends lost 0 bases at V and 4 bases at J; junction bases unmatched: 6. Per the germline V gene, CDR1 is SGDLS and CDR2 is YYNGEE. The CDR3 sequence: CASSVGLQGPTGELFF. The DNA of the CDR3 is TGTGCCAGCAGCGTAGGGTTACAGGGGCCCACCGGGGAGCTGTTTTTT.

At least ten counts were recorded for this clonotype. The V and J genes are TRBV9 and TRBJ2-2; D call uncertain. Germline V gene data show CDR1 as SGDLS and CDR2 as YYNGEE. With 0 bases removed from V and 4 bases from J, the gap between germline ends came to 4 bases. The CDR3 is 13 amino acids. The CDR3 loop is CASSVVGTGELFF. The CDR3 DNA sequence: TGTGCCAGCAGCGTAGTTGGCACCGGGGAGCTGTTTTTT.

This clonotype was observed at least ten times. The CDR3 here is CASGLVRGPLAKNIQYF. The CDR3 bases are TGTGCTAGTGGTTTGGTACGGGGCCCTTTAGCCAAAAACATTCAGTACTTC. The J gene is TRBJ2-4, the V gene TRBV12-5, with D perhaps TRBD1 or TRBD2 (5 bases each). Trimming removed 0 bases at V and 0 bases at J, with 12 bases between. Germline V gene lookup returns CDR1 LGHNT and CDR2 FRNRAP. The CDR3 consists of 17 residues.

The rearrangement links TRBV19 to TRBJ2-1, with 7 bases that match TRBD2. Germline V CDR1 and CDR2: LNHDA, SQIVND (reference sequence). The V gene end was trimmed by 7 bases and the J gene end by 15 bases; junction bases not matched to a gene: 15. The CDR3 runs to 13 residues. The CDR3: CASNGDRAGTRFF. The CDR3 DNA reads TGTGCCAGTAATGGGGATCGAGCGGGAACTAGGTTCTTC.

This clonotype was seen more than once but under ten times. The chain uses TRBV19 and TRBJ1-2, with 10 bases aligning to TRBD1. The V segment lost 6 bases and the J segment 3 bases; nucleotides outside the gene matches: 4. The CDR3 runs 14 residues. Looked up from germline, CDR1 is LNHDA and CDR2 is SQIVND (reference sequence). CDR3 sequence reads: CASRRGTGDYGYTF. The CDR3 coding sequence is TGTGCCAGTAGAAGGGGGACAGGGGACTATGGCTACACCTTC.

The V call is TRBV20-1, the J call TRBJ2-1; weak D call: TRBD2 (6 bases). The ends were cut back, 1 base at V and 0 bases at J, with 13 bases in the middle. Germline V gene sequence: CDR1 DFQATT, CDR2 SNEGSKA (reference sequence). CDR3 length: 16 residues. CDR3 region: CSARGLAAGSYNEQFF. The CDR3 nucleotides read TGCAGTGCTAGAGGCTTAGCGGCGGGCTCCTACAATGAGCAGTTCTTC.

The sample holds many counts of this clonotype. This chain links TRBV12-3 or TRBV12-4 with TRBJ2-7; 7 nucleotides line up with TRBD1. The CDR3 spans 15 residues. With 6 bases clipped from V and 1 base from J, the junction kept 9 bases outside the gene matches. The DNA for the CDR3 is TGTGCCAGCAGCTCTACAGGGGCAGGATCCTACGAGCAGTACTTC. Translation: CASSSTGAGSYEQYF.